A selection of T cell receptor beta chains follows, all from one sample in a study of cytomegalovirus exposure and HLA in healthy donors. Here immunoSEQ multiplex PCR was the method, and the copy in TCRdb shows in-frame clones only, minus some. The table includes tens of thousands of clones, 70% to 90% detected once. Input material: PBMCs. The receptor set was obtained from a young man in good health and CMV-seronegative. Each CDR3 is given with its conserved first and last residue. A D gene is named only where the DNA matches it firmly. For some rows the clone size is stated as once, few or many, or as a class when expanded; others skip it.

>TRBV28|.|TRBJ1-6|TRBD1|14
TGTGCCAGCCTTCGCGGGACAGGGAACTCACCCCTCCACTTT
CASLRGTGNSPLHF
>TRBV5-6|.|TRBJ1-5|.|15
TGTGCCAGCAGCCAAGGGGCTCATAGCAATCAGCCCCAGCATTTT
CASSQGAHSNQPQHF
>TRBV12-5|once|TRBJ2-2|TRBD2|19
TGTGCTAGTGGTTTGGTAGTCGATCCGGGACTAGCAGGGGCCGGGGAGCTGTTTTTT
CASGLVVDPGLAGAGELFF
>TRBV14|.|TRBJ2-1|.|14
TGTGCCAGCAGCCATAGGACACCCTACAATGAGCAGTTCTTC
CASSHRTPYNEQFF
>TRBV15|.|TRBJ2-5|TRBD1|16
TGTGCCACCAGCAGAACTTTCTGGACAGGGGCGGAGACCCAGTACTTC
CATSRTFWTGAETQYF
>TRBV11-2|.|TRBJ1-2|.|13
TGTGCCAGCAGCTTAGTTTCGGAGTATGGCTACACCTTC
CASSLVSEYGYTF
>TRBV11-2|.|TRBJ2-5|.|13
TGTGCCAGCCACGGCGGGGCCCGGGAGACCCAGTACTTC
CASHGGARETQYF
>TRBV7-3|.|TRBJ1-1|.|13
TGTGCCAGCAGCCCGACAGGGAACACTGAAGCTTTCTTT
CASSPTGNTEAFF
>TRBV7-2|.|TRBJ1-1|TRBD1|14
TGTGCCAGCAGCCCCAGGACAGGGAACACTGAAGCTTTCTTT
CASSPRTGNTEAFF
>TRBV7-2|.|TRBJ2-7|.|12
TGTGCCAGCAGCTTAACGCGTTACGAGCAGTACTTC
CASSLTRYEQYF
>TRBV18|.|TRBJ2-2|.|15
TGTGCCAGCTCATCAGGAGGGCCGAACACCGGGGAGCTGTTTTTT
CASSSGGPNTGELFF
>TRBV7-2|.|TRBJ2-1|TRBD2|19
TGTGCCAGCACCGAATGGACTAGCGGGAGTTGGTTTTCCTACAATGAGCAGTTCTTC
CASTEWTSGSWFSYNEQFF
>TRBV19|once|TRBJ2-2|.|14
TGTGCCAGTATTAACGGGGGAGGCACCGGGGAGCTGTTTTTT
CASINGGGTGELFF
>TRBV4-1|few|TRBJ2-2|.|16
TGCGCCAGCAGCCCGCTTAGGGGCAGTACACCGGGGGAGCTGTTTTTT
CASSPLRGSTPGELFF
>TRBV6-1|.|TRBJ2-1|TRBD2|14
TGTGCCAGCATCACAGCGGCGGGGGGGGATGAGCAGTTCTTC
CASITAAGGDEQFF
>TRBV6-4|.|TRBJ1-2|.|14
TGTGCCAGCCCGCGCCAGGGTGATAACTATGGCTACACCTTC
CASPRQGDNYGYTF
>TRBV6-6|.|TRBJ2-1|.|15
TGTGCCAGCTCAGACAGGACTCAGACCTACAATGAGCAGTTCTTC
CASSDRTQTYNEQFF
>TRBV11-2|.|TRBJ2-3|TRBD2|19
TGTGCCAGCAGCTTCCGGGACGTTTGGACTAGCGGGAGCACAGATACGCAGTATTTT
CASSFRDVWTSGSTDTQYF
>TRBV27|once|TRBJ1-1|TRBD1|16
TGTGCCAGCAGTTTAATTCGGGACAGCTCGGATTTTGAAGCTTTCTTT
CASSLIRDSSDFEAFF
>TRBV9|.|TRBJ2-1|.|17
TGTGCCAGCAGCGTAGCTATGGAGCGGGCCTACCGCAATGAGCAGTTCTTC
CASSVAMERAYRNEQFF
>TRBV27|.|TRBJ2-3|.|14
TGTGCCAGCAGTTCAGAGGGACTCACAGATACGCAGTATTTT
CASSSEGLTDTQYF
>TRBV7-2|.|TRBJ1-2|TRBD1|15
TGTGCCAGCAGCTCATCCGGGACAGATAACTATGGCTACACCTTC
CASSSSGTDNYGYTF
>TRBV7-2|once|TRBJ2-5|TRBD2|14
TGTGCCAGCAGCTCCCAAGGGGCGGGAGGAACCCAGTACTTC
CASSSQGAGGTQYF
>TRBV6-6|.|TRBJ1-1|TRBD1|15
TGTGCCAGCAGTCGACCGGGACAGGGGGTCGCTGAAGCTTTCTTT
CASSRPGQGVAEAFF
>TRBV29-1|.|TRBJ2-5|TRBD2|14
TGCAGCGTTGGGGGGCTAGCGGGGAAAGAGACCCAGTACTTC
CSVGGLAGKETQYF
>TRBV28|once|TRBJ2-1|.|11
TGTGCCAGCAGTTCACCAGATGAGCAGTTCTTC
CASSSPDEQFF
>TRBV5-4|.|TRBJ2-3|TRBD2|16
TGTGCCAGCAGCGTGGGACTAGCGGGGGGCACAGATACGCAGTATTTT
CASSVGLAGGTDTQYF
>TRBV11-2|.|TRBJ2-2|.|14
TGTGCCAGCAGCCCCTCGGTGGACACCGGGGAGCTGTTTTTT
CASSPSVDTGELFF
>TRBV27|.|TRBJ1-6|TRBD1|15
TGTGCCAGCAGTTACCATGGACAGGGAAATTCACCCCTCCACTTT
CASSYHGQGNSPLHF
>TRBV4-1|.|TRBJ2-2|TRBD2|15
TGCGCCAGCAGCCAAGGGGGGGGGAAGACCGGGGAGCTGTTTTTT
CASSQGGGKTGELFF
>TRBV5-4|.|TRBJ2-1|TRBD2|16
TGTGCCAGCAGCTTGTCTACGATAGCGGGAGGAATTGAGCAGTTCTTC
CASSLSTIAGGIEQFF
>TRBV5-1|.|TRBJ2-5|TRBD1|15
TGCGCCAGCAGCTTGACGACAGGGTTCCAAGAGACCCAGTACTTC
CASSLTTGFQETQYF
>TRBV21-1|.|TRBJ1-5|.|16
TGTGCCAGCAGCCCCCGGGACAGCCAGGGCAATCAGCCCCAGCATTTT
CASSPRDSQGNQPQHF
>TRBV30|once|TRBJ2-1|TRBD2|15
TGTGCCTGGCGTATAGCGGGGGCCTTATACAATGAGCAGTTCTTC
CAWRIAGALYNEQFF
>TRBV4-1|.|TRBJ1-4|TRBD1|17
TGCGCCAGCAGCCAAGAATATTCCGGGACAGGGTATGAAAAACTGTTTTTT
CASSQEYSGTGYEKLFF
>TRBV10-3|.|TRBJ2-5|TRBD1|14
TGTGCCATCAGTGAGTCAGGGGGCTGGGAGACCCAGTACTTC
CAISESGGWETQYF
>TRBV7-9|once|TRBJ1-2|.|14
TGTGCCAGCAGCTACGGATCTGATACAGATGGCTACACCTTC
CASSYGSDTDGYTF
>TRBV7-3|.|TRBJ2-2|.|12
TGTGCCAGCAGCCTAAACACCGGGGAGCTGTTTTTT
CASSLNTGELFF
>TRBV9|.|TRBJ2-1|TRBD2|14
TGTGCCAGCAACAGCGGGGGGACCCACAATGAGCAGTTCTTC
CASNSGGTHNEQFF
>TRBV2|.|TRBJ1-2|.|15
TGTGCCAGCAGTGAAGGGGGAGGGAAGGGCTATGGCTACACCTTC
CASSEGGGKGYGYTF
>TRBV30|.|TRBJ1-3|.|14
TGTGCCTCTGGACGTACCGGGAGCGGAAACACCATATATTTT
CASGRTGSGNTIYF
>TRBV5-5|.|TRBJ2-1|TRBD1|17
TGTGCCAGCAGCCAACCCTTGACAGGGAGCCATTACAATGAGCAGTTCTTC
CASSQPLTGSHYNEQFF
>TRBV5-1|.|TRBJ2-5|.|15
TGCGCCAGCAGCCCTTATGGCCTGGGCTTAATGACCCAGTACTTC
CASSPYGLGLMTQYF
>TRBV7-7|.|TRBJ2-1|TRBD1|15
TGTGCTAGCAGTACCGGGACAGGGGACTACAATGAGCAGTTCTTC
CASSTGTGDYNEQFF
>TRBV19|.|TRBJ2-3|.|15
TGTGCCAGTACACCCGGTGCTGCCCCCACAGATACGCAGTATTTT
CASTPGAAPTDTQYF
>TRBV5-1|.|TRBJ2-2|.|14
TGCGCCAGCGCGGCAGGGCCGGACACCGGGGAGCTGTTTTTT
CASAAGPDTGELFF
>TRBV7-9|.|TRBJ1-2|.|15
TGTGCCAGCAGCTCAAGTGGCTACAAAACGGGTGGCTACACCTTC
CASSSSGYKTGGYTF